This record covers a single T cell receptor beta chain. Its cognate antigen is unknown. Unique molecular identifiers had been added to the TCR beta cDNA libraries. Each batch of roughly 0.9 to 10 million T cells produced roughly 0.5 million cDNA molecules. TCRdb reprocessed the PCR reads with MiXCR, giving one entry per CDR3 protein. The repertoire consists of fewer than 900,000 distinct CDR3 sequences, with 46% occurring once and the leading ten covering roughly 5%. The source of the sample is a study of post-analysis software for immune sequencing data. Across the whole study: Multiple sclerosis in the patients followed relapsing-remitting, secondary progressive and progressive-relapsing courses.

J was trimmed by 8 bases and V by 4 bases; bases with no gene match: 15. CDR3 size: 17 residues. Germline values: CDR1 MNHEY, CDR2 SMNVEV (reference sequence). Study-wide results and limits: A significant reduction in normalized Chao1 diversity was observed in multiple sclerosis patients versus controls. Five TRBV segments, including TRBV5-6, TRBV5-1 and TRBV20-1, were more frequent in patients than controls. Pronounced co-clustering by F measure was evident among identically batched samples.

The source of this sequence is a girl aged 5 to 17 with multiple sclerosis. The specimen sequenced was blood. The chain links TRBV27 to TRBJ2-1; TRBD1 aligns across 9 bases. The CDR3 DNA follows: TGTGCCAGCAGTTCCAAACTCCGGGACAGGGATTTGGATGAGCAGTTCTTC. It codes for CASSSKLRDRDLDEQFF.